The entry below describes one T cell receptor (beta chain). Its antigen is not known. Profiling relied on immunoSEQ multiplex PCR, and the TCRdb table lists in-frame clones only, not all of them. This sample yields under 1,100,000 clones, of which roughly 80% are seen a single time; approximately 1.5% belongs to the top ten. The germline V gene encodes CDR1 ENHRY and CDR2 SYGVKD. The CDR3 has 16 amino acids. The V and J ends lost 6 bases and 4 bases respectively, with 22 bases between them. The source of the sample is a study of shared clonotypes between healthy human individuals. Whole-study findings and limits: Among donors, the sharing of clonotypes was expected to be influenced by sequencing depth. Non-shared clonotypes displayed generation probabilities falling below those of clonotypes present in all four donors.

The V gene is TRBV10-3, the J gene TRBJ2-7; possible D gene TRBD2, 5 bases. This clonotype was sampled from a young man in good health. Sample: memory CD4+ T cells sorted from blood. The subset denotes: CD45RA-negative fraction. CDR3 sequence reads: CAIRSRTPLGGYEQYF. CDR3 coding DNA: TGTGCCATCAGATCAAGGACCCCTTTGGGCGGGTACGAGCAGTACTTC.